These T cell receptor beta chains were read from a single sample in a study of CD8 T cells in ankylosing spondylitis. TCRdb ran MiXCR on the 5' RACE reads and lists one entry per CDR3 protein. The table has about 130,000 distinct CDR3 sequences, about an eighth seen once. What was sequenced was blood, either unsorted or a sorted T cell fraction (not recorded which). Receptor source: a female donor with ankylosing spondylitis or in good health (not recorded which). CDR3s include the opening cysteine and the closing phenylalanine or tryptophan. The D gene is left open where the match is weak. Only some rows state a clone size, as once, few, many or a class for expanded clones.

size,V,D,J,CDR3,DNA
many,TRBV12-3/TRBV12-4,TRBD2,TRBJ2-4,CASTIAGENIQYF,TGTGCCAGCACCATAGCGGGAGAAAACATTCAGTACTTC
many,TRBV12-3/TRBV12-4,NA,TRBJ1-3,CASRGSSSGNTIYF,TGTGCCAGCCGGGGGAGTTCCTCTGGAAACACCATATATTTT
many,TRBV7-2,NA,TRBJ2-1,CASSLGKYNEQFF,TGTGCCAGCAGCTTAGGAAAGTACAATGAGCAGTTCTTC
NA,TRBV18,TRBD2,TRBJ2-5,CASSPGLVQETQYF,TGTGCCAGCTCACCCGGACTAGTTCAAGAGACCCAGTACTTC
many,TRBV10-3,TRBD1,TRBJ1-6,CAISPGQGNSPLHF,TGTGCCATCAGCCCGGGACAGGGGAATTCACCCCTCCACTTT
many,TRBV20-1,NA,TRBJ2-1,CSARDVMRSGPEQFF,TGCAGTGCTAGAGATGTGATGCGGAGTGGACCTGAGCAGTTCTTC
many,TRBV9,NA,TRBJ2-1,CASSADYYNEQFF,TGTGCCAGCAGCGCGGACTACTACAATGAGCAGTTCTTC
NA,TRBV5-1,NA,TRBJ1-3,CASSVYPGTDTGNTIYF,TGCGCCAGCAGCGTATATCCCGGGACTGACACTGGAAACACCATATATTTT
many,TRBV2,NA,TRBJ2-1,CASKPSSYNEQFF,TGTGCCAGCAAACCTAGCTCCTACAATGAGCAGTTCTTC
few,TRBV5-4,NA,TRBJ2-5,CASSPQGIQETQYF,TGTGCCAGCAGCCCGCAGGGGATCCAAGAGACCCAGTACTTC
many,TRBV5-6,TRBD2,TRBJ2-1,CASSVPENSGVFYNEQFF,TGTGCCAGCAGCGTCCCGGAAAACAGCGGGGTCTTCTACAATGAGCAGTTCTTC
NA,TRBV20-1,TRBD2,TRBJ2-2,CSSGAGDELTGELFF,TGCAGTTCCGGAGCGGGGGACGAGCTGACCGGGGAGCTGTTTTTT
many,TRBV5-6,TRBD2,TRBJ2-3,CASSFASGTTTDTQYF,TGTGCCAGCAGCTTTGCTAGCGGAACTACCACAGATACGCAGTATTTT
many,TRBV23-1,NA,TRBJ1-2,CASSHAEGPLMDGYTF,TGCGCCAGCAGTCATGCTGAGGGACCGCTGATGGATGGCTACACCTTC
many,TRBV7-9,NA,TRBJ2-4,CASSLVGAPRTKNIQYF,TGTGCCAGCAGCTTAGTTGGGGCACCCCGAACCAAAAACATTCAGTACTTC
many,TRBV29-1,NA,TRBJ1-4,CSGKANNEKLFF,TGCAGCGGGAAGGCGAATAATGAAAAACTGTTTTTT